These T cell receptor beta chains were read from a single sample in a study of CD8 T cells in ankylosing spondylitis. Via MiXCR, TCRdb re-called the 5' RACE reads, giving one row per CDR3 protein. The sample lists about 210,000 distinct CDR3 sequences; about 6.7% were seen once. Source material: blood, either unsorted or a sorted T cell fraction (not recorded which). The receptors come from a male donor with ankylosing spondylitis. The CDR3 runs from the conserved cysteine through the conserved F or W. D genes are given only for firm matches. Clone size is shown for a subset of rows, as once, few, many or a class of expanded clone.

size | D | J | V | DNA | CDR3
NA | NA | TRBJ1-4 | TRBV7-9 | TGTGCCAGCAGCTTGCTTCGCACTAATGAAAAACTGTTTTTT | CASSLLRTNEKLFF
NA | NA | TRBJ1-6 | TRBV9 | TGTGCCAGCAGCGTAGATGGCAGGGCTAATTCACCCCTCCACTTT | CASSVDGRANSPLHF
many | NA | TRBJ1-2 | TRBV3-1 | TGTGCCAGCAGCCAACTCCGGGACACGGCTAACTATGGCTACACCTTC | CASSQLRDTANYGYTF
few | NA | TRBJ2-7 | TRBV20-1 | TGCAGTGCTAGAGATTTATACGATACAGGACCAAGGCAGTACTTC | CSARDLYDTGPRQYF
NA | TRBD1 | TRBJ1-6 | TRBV6-2/TRBV6-3 | TGTGCCAGCACTCTTTGGGTAGGGGGCTCACCCCTCCACTTT | CASTLWVGGSPLHF
NA | TRBD1 | TRBJ2-3 | TRBV20-1 | TGCAGTGCTAGAGATGACAGGGGGATAAAGGATACGCAGTATTTT | CSARDDRGIKDTQYF
many | NA | TRBJ1-2 | TRBV4-1 | TGCGCCAGCAGCCACCCGAGAACGGGGTTCTATGGCTACACCTTC | CASSHPRTGFYGYTF
NA | TRBD2 | TRBJ2-7 | TRBV2 | TGTGCCAGCAGTGGAACAACTAGCGGGAACTACGAGCAGTACTTC | CASSGTTSGNYEQYF
many | NA | TRBJ2-4 | TRBV3-1 | TGTGCCAGCAGCCAAGTGAGGGGGGGGGTCAAAAACATTCAGTACTTC | CASSQVRGGVKNIQYF
NA | NA | TRBJ2-1 | TRBV24-1 | TGTGCCACCAGTGAGGGGGGCTTCAATGAGCAGTTCTTC | CATSEGGFNEQFF
many | TRBD1 | TRBJ1-5 | TRBV6-1 | TGTGCCAGCAGTGAAGCCCCCGGGACAGGGAATCAGCCCCAGCATTTT | CASSEAPGTGNQPQHF
many | TRBD1 | TRBJ2-1 | TRBV2 | TGTGCCAGCAGTCTTAGCCGGGACAGGGTAATGAATGAGCAGTTCTTC | CASSLSRDRVMNEQFF
NA | NA | TRBJ1-1 | TRBV19 | TGTGCCAGTAGTATCCCCTCGTTGAACACTGAAGCTTTCTTT | CASSIPSLNTEAFF
once | NA | TRBJ2-5 | TRBV7-7 | TGTGCTAGCAGCTTAGAAGTGACAGTTCAAGAGACCCAGTACTTC | CASSLEVTVQETQYF
NA | NA | TRBJ1-5 | TRBV7-9 | TGTGCCAGCAGCTTAGGGGGCGGGCTTGGGCCCCAGCATTTT | CASSLGGGLGPQHF
few | NA | TRBJ2-1 | TRBV7-2 | TGTGCCAGCAGCTTAGGAGGACTGGCGGTATACAATGAGCAGTTCTTC | CASSLGGLAVYNEQFF
few | TRBD1 | TRBJ1-2 | TRBV12-3/TRBV12-4 | TGTGCCAGCAGGTCATCGACAGGGAACTATGGCTACACCTTC | CASRSSTGNYGYTF
many | NA | TRBJ1-2 | TRBV4-2 | TGTGCCAGCAGCCATCCCGAGGGACTCTATGGCTACACCTTC | CASSHPEGLYGYTF
many | TRBD2 | TRBJ2-3 | TRBV4-3 | TGCGCCAGCAGCCAACCACCGGCCTCTAGCGGGAGGGCAGATACGCAGTATTTT | CASSQPPASSGRADTQYF
many | NA | TRBJ1-3 | TRBV16 | TGTGCCAGCAGCCCCGCCGTGGATACTGGAAACACCATATATTTT | CASSPAVDTGNTIYF
few | NA | TRBJ2-1 | TRBV20-1 | TGCAGTGCTAGAGATCGAGCGGAGGAGGAAAATGAGCAGTTCTTC | CSARDRAEEENEQFF
many | TRBD2 | TRBJ2-1 | TRBV6-2/TRBV6-3 | TGTGCCAGCAGTTCCGGGCCTCTAGCGGGAGGGGGTAATGAGCAGTTCTTC | CASSSGPLAGGGNEQFF
few | TRBD1 | TRBJ2-7 | TRBV13 | TGTGCCAGCAGTTTACAGGGGGGAAAAACGGGCGAGCAGTACTTC | CASSLQGGKTGEQYF
many | NA | TRBJ2-7 | TRBV3-1 | TGTGCCAGCAGCCAAGTCCAGGCAGGAACCTACGAGCAGTACTTC | CASSQVQAGTYEQYF
many | TRBD1 | TRBJ1-1 | TRBV5-1 | TGCGCCAGCAGCCTGTGGACAGGGGGGACCACTGAAGCTTTCTTT | CASSLWTGGTTEAFF
NA | NA | TRBJ2-4 | TRBV5-1 | TGCGCCAGCAGCTGGGGCCTCGGAGTAGCCAAAAACATTCAGTACTTC | CASSWGLGVAKNIQYF
NA | TRBD1 | TRBJ1-5 | TRBV6-2/TRBV6-3 | TGTGCCAGCAGTTTCCGGGACAGACTTATTGTTAGCAATCAGCCCCAGCATTTT | CASSFRDRLIVSNQPQHF
many | TRBD2 | TRBJ2-1 | TRBV20-1 | TGCAGTGCTAGAGACTTAGCGGGAGGCTCCTACAATGAGCAGTTCTTC | CSARDLAGGSYNEQFF
few | NA | TRBJ2-3 | TRBV5-1 | TGCGCCAGCAGCCAAAGGCGCACAGATACGCAGTATTTT | CASSQRRTDTQYF
few | TRBD2 | TRBJ2-1 | TRBV7-2 | TGTGCCAGCAGCTTAGCACGCCTAGCGGACTACAATGAGCAGTTCTTC | CASSLARLADYNEQFF
many | TRBD1 | TRBJ2-7 | TRBV18 | TGTGCCAGCTCACCAAGGGACAGGGGCTCCCACGAGCAGTACTTC | CASSPRDRGSHEQYF
NA | NA | TRBJ2-5 | TRBV5-4 | TGTGCCAGCAGCGGGAATGATGAGCAGTACTTC | CASSGNDEQYF
many | NA | TRBJ2-7 | TRBV6-5 | TGTGCCAGCAGTTACGAGGGGGGGCACTACGAGCAGTACTTC | CASSYEGGHYEQYF
many | TRBD2 | TRBJ2-3 | TRBV24-1 | TGTGCCACCAGTGAACGATGGGGTCGTGTGCGGGGGGGTACCACAGATACGCAGTATTTT | CATSERWGRVRGGTTDTQYF
few | NA | TRBJ1-6 | TRBV9 | TGTGCCAGCAGCGTAGGACAGTACAATTCACCCCTCCACTTT | CASSVGQYNSPLHF
few | NA | TRBJ2-1 | TRBV30 | TGTGCCTCCGAACCAGGGAATGAGCAGTTCTTC | CASEPGNEQFF
many | NA | TRBJ2-2 | TRBV29-1 | TGCAGCGTTCTCCCCGCGGGGCAGAACACCGGGGAGCTGTTTTTT | CSVLPAGQNTGELFF
many | NA | TRBJ2-7 | TRBV28 | TGTGCCAGCAGAAGGGGGGATACGAGCTCCTACGAGCAGTACTTC | CASRRGDTSSYEQYF
many | TRBD2 | TRBJ2-2 | TRBV6-2/TRBV6-3 | TGTGCCAGCAGGGCCCGACTAGCGGGGGGGTCGGGCCCGGAGCTGTTTTTT | CASRARLAGGSGPELFF
few | TRBD1 | TRBJ2-7 | TRBV29-1 | TGCAGCGCCGGGACAGGGGCGTACGAGCAGTACTTC | CSAGTGAYEQYF
many | NA | TRBJ1-2 | TRBV3-1 | TGTGCCAGCAGCCAAGGACAGGGCTACACCTTC | CASSQGQGYTF
many | TRBD2 | TRBJ2-1 | TRBV6-5 | TGTGCCAGCAGTTACCGGACTAGCGGGAGGCCGTACAATGAGCAGTTCTTC | CASSYRTSGRPYNEQFF
many | TRBD2 | TRBJ2-5 | TRBV10-3 | TGTGCCATCAGCAAGCCGGGACTAGCGGGCCCCCAAGAGACCCAGTACTTC | CAISKPGLAGPQETQYF
many | TRBD1 | TRBJ2-2 | TRBV12-3/TRBV12-4 | TGTGCCAGCAGTCTAAGGGGACAGTACGGGGAGCTGTTTTTT | CASSLRGQYGELFF
many | TRBD1 | TRBJ2-2 | TRBV4-3 | TGCGCCAGCAGCCAAGATGAGGAACAGGGGTACACCGGGGAGCTGTTTTTT | CASSQDEEQGYTGELFF
few | NA | TRBJ2-1 | TRBV7-9 | TGTGCCAGCAGATTCTCCCCCGATGAGCAGTTCTTC | CASRFSPDEQFF
NA | TRBD2 | TRBJ2-7 | TRBV4-1 | TGCGCCAGCAGCCCCCGGGGGGGGTCCTACGAGCAGTACTTC | CASSPRGGSYEQYF
few | NA | TRBJ2-2 | TRBV9 | TGTGCCAGCAGCACAACGGGGGTCCGGGAGCTGTTTTTT | CASSTTGVRELFF
few | TRBD2 | TRBJ2-2 | TRBV7-2 | TGTGCCAGCAGCCTCCTAGCGGGAGGCGCCACCGGGGAGCTGTTTTTT | CASSLLAGGATGELFF
many | NA | TRBJ1-4 | TRBV5-1 | TGCGCCAGCAGCTGGACCGGTACTCCTGGACGGCGTGAAAAACTGTTTTTT | CASSWTGTPGRREKLFF
many | NA | TRBJ1-6 | TRBV10-3 | TGTGCCCCATCCCTTCTGGAATCCCCGGACGGTCAGGGATCACCCCTCCACTTT | CAPSLLESPDGQGSPLHF